This is a list of T cell receptor beta chains from one sample in a study of shared clonotypes between healthy human individuals. This table comes from immunoSEQ multiplex PCR, and its TCRdb copy is limited to in-frame clones, with some not included. This sample has 190,000 or so clones, with over 50% found just once. Sequencing was performed on memory CD4+ T cells sorted from blood. The receptors originated from a man between 25 and 39 years old in good health. The CDR3 runs from the conserved cysteine through the conserved F or W. The D gene is left open where the match is weak. The size of a clone is reported for some rows only, either as once, few or many, or as a class for expanded clones.

TRBD2	NA	TRBJ2-1	TRBV9	CASSVEVAGGRNEQFF	TGTGCCAGCAGCGTAGAGGTAGCGGGAGGTCGGAATGAGCAGTTCTTC
TRBD1	NA	TRBJ2-5	TRBV25-1	CASSETGGSSETQYF	TGTGCCAGCAGTGAGACAGGGGGCTCTTCTGAGACCCAGTACTTC
NA	NA	TRBJ1-1	TRBV4-1	CATKTDSTEAFF	TGCGCCACCAAAACGGACAGCACTGAAGCTTTCTTT
NA	once	TRBJ2-7	TRBV7-9	CASSLAGEARYEQYF	TGTGCCAGCAGCTTAGCGGGAGAAGCGCGATACGAGCAGTACTTC
NA	few	TRBJ2-7	TRBV28	CATEDSYEQYF	TGTGCCACCGAGGATTCCTACGAGCAGTACTTC
TRBD2	NA	TRBJ2-5	TRBV7-9	CASSRGTSGQETQYF	TGTGCCAGCAGCCGTGGGACTAGCGGGCAAGAGACCCAGTACTTC
TRBD1	NA	TRBJ2-2	TRBV5-1	CASSPDRVGDGELFF	TGCGCCAGCAGCCCGGACAGGGTAGGGGACGGGGAGCTGTTTTTT
NA	many	TRBJ2-2	TRBV5-1	CASSLGGNTGELFF	TGCGCCAGCAGCTTGGGCGGAAACACCGGGGAGCTGTTTTTT
NA	NA	TRBJ2-6	TRBV5-4	CASSFPAAQFSGANVLTF	TGTGCCAGCAGCTTCCCGGCAGCCCAGTTCTCTGGGGCCAACGTCCTGACTTTC
NA	NA	TRBJ2-7	TRBV7-2	CASSLGPGSYEQYF	TGTGCCAGCAGCTTAGGTCCAGGGTCCTACGAGCAGTACTTC
NA	NA	TRBJ2-2	TRBV7-9	CASSSAYNGELFF	TGTGCCAGCAGCTCAGCTTATAACGGGGAGCTGTTTTTT
TRBD1	many	TRBJ1-2	TRBV25-1	CASSEAGQGNGYTF	TGTGCCAGCAGTGAAGCAGGACAGGGTAACGGCTACACCTTC
TRBD1	few	TRBJ1-3	TRBV10-2	CASSARGRNTIYF	TGCGCCAGCAGCGCCAGGGGGAGAAACACCATATATTTT
NA	NA	TRBJ2-5	TRBV12-1	CASSPTGVVGETQYF	TGTGCCAGCAGCCCGACAGGGGTGGTCGGAGAGACCCAGTACTTC
TRBD1	NA	TRBJ2-7	TRBV28	CASSPQGTGSYEQYF	TGTGCCAGCAGCCCCCAAGGGACAGGGTCCTACGAGCAGTACTTC
TRBD2	NA	TRBJ2-7	TRBV19	CATWGGYEQYF	TGTGCCACGTGGGGGGGATACGAGCAGTACTTC
TRBD1	NA	TRBJ1-5	TRBV6-1	CASRYRGDTNQPQHF	TGTGCCAGCAGGTACAGGGGCGACACGAATCAGCCCCAGCATTTT